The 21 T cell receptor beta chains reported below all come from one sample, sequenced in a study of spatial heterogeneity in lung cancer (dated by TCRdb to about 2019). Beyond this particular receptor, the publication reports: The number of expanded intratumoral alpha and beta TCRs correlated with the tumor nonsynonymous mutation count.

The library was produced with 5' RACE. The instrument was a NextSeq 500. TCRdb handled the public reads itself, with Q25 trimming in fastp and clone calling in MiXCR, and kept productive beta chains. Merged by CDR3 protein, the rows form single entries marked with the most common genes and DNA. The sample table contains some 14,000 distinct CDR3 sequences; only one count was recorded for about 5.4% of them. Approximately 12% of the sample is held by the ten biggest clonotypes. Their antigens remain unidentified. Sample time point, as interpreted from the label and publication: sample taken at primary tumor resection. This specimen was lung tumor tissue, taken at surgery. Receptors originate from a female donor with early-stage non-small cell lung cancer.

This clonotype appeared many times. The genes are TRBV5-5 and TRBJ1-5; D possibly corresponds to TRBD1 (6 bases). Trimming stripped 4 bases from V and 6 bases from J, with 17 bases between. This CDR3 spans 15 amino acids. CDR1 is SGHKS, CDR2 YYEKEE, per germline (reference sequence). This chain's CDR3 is CASSVTGGMGQPQHF. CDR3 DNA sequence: TGTGCCAGCAGCGTGACAGGCGGAATGGGTCAGCCCCAGCATTTT. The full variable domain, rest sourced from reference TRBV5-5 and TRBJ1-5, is DAGVTQSPTHLIKTRGQQVTLRCSPISGHKSVSWYQQVLGQGPQFIFQYYEKEERGRGNFPDRFSARQFPNYSSELNVNALLLGDSALYLCASSVTGGMGQPQHFGDGTRLSIL.

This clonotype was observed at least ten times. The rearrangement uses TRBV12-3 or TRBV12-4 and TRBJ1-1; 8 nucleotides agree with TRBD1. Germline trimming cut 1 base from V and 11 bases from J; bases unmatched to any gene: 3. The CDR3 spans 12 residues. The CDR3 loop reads CASSLVRQGAFF. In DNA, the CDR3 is TGTGCCAGCAGTTTAGTCCGACAGGGGGCTTTCTTT.

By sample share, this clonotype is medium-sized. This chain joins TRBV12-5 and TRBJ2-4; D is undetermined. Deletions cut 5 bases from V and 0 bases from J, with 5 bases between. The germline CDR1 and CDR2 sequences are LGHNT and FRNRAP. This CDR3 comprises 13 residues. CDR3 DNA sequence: TGTGCTAGTGGTAGGGTAGCCAAAAACATTCAGTACTTC. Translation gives CASGRVAKNIQYF.

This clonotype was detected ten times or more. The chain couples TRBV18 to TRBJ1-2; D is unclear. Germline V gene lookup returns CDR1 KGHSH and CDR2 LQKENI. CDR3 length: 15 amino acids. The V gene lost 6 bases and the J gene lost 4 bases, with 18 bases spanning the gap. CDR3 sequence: CASSSRSEAGYGYTF. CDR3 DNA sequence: TGTGCCAGCTCCTCAAGGAGCGAGGCGGGCTATGGCTACACCTTC.

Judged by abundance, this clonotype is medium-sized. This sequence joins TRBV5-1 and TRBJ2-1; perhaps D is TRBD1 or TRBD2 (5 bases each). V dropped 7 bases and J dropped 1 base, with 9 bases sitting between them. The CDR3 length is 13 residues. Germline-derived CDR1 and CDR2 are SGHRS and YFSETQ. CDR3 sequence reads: CASRDGSYNEQFF. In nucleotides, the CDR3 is TGCGCCAGCCGGGACGGGTCCTACAATGAGCAGTTCTTC.

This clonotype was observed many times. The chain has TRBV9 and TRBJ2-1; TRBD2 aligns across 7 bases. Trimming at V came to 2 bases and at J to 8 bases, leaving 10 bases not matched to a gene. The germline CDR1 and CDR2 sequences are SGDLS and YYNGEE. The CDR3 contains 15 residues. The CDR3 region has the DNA TGTGCCAGCAGCGTTTCCGGGGGGACCTGGGATGAGCAGTTCTTC. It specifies CASSVSGGTWDEQFF.

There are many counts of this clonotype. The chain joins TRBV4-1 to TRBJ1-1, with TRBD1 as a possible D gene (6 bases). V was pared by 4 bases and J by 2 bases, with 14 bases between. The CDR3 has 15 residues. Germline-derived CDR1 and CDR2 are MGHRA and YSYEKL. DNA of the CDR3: TGCGCCAGCAGCCCCCAGGACAGCGTTAACACTGAAGCTTTCTTT. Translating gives CASSPQDSVNTEAFF.

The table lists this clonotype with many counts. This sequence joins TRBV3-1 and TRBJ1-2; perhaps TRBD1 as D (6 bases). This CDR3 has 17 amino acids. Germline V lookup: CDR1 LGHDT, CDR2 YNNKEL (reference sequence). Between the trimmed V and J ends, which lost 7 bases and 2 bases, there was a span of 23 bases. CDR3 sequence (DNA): TGTGCCAGCACCTCAAGAGGGGCAGAAGGGGGAAACTATGGCTACACCTTC. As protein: CASTSRGAEGGNYGYTF.

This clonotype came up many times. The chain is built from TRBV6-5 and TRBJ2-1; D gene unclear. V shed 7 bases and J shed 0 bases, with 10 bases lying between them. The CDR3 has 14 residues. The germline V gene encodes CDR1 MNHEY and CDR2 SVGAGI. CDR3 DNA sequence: TGTGCCAGCATGCAGTTCAGCTCCTACAATGAGCAGTTCTTC. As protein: CASMQFSSYNEQFF.

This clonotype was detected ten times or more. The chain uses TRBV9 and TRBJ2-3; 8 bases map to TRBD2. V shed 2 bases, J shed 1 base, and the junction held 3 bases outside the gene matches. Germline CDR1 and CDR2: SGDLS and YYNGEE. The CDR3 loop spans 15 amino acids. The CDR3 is CASSVTGGRTDTQYF. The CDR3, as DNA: TGTGCCAGCAGCGTCACGGGGGGGCGCACAGATACGCAGTATTTT.

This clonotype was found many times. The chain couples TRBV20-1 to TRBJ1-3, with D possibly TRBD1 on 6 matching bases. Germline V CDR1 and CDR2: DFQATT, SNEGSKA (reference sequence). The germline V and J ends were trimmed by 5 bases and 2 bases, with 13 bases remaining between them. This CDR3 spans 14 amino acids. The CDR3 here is CSAFDRTTGNTIYF. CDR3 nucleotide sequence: TGCAGTGCTTTCGACAGGACTACTGGAAACACCATATATTTT.

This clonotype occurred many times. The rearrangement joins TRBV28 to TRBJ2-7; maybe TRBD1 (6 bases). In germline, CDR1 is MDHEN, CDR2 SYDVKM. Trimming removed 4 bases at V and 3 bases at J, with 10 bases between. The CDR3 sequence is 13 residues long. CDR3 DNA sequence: TGTGCCAGCAGTTCCCCGGACAGCTACGAGCAGTACTTC. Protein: CASSSPDSYEQYF.

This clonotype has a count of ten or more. The CDR3 region has the DNA TGCAGTGCTCATACTTCTGCACGGACAGATACGCAGTATTTT. Translating gives CSAHTSARTDTQYF. The chain recombines TRBV20-1 with TRBJ2-3; D gene ambiguous. The germline V gene encodes CDR1 DFQATT and CDR2 SNEGSKA (reference sequence). V was shortened by 5 bases and J by 3 bases, with 15 bases between the two germline ends. The CDR3 sequence is 14 residues long.

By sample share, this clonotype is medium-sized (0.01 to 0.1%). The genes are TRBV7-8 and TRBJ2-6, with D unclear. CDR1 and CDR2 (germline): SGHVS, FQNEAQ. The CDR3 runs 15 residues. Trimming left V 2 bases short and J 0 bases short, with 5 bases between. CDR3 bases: TGTGCCAGCAGCTTATTGGACTCTGGGGCCAACGTCCTGACTTTC. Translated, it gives CASSLLDSGANVLTF.

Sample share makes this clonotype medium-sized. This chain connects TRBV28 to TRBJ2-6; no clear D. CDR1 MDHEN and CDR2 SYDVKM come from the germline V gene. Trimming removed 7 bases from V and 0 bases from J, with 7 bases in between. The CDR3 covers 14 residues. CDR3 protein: CASTDPSGANVLTF. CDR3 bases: TGTGCCAGCACAGACCCCTCTGGGGCCAACGTCCTGACTTTC.

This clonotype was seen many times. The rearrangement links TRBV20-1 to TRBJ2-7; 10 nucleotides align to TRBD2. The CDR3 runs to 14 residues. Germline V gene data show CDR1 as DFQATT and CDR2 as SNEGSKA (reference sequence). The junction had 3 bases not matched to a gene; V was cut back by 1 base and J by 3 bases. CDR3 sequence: CSARVAGGIYEQYF. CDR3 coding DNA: TGCAGTGCTAGAGTAGCGGGGGGAATCTACGAGCAGTACTTC.

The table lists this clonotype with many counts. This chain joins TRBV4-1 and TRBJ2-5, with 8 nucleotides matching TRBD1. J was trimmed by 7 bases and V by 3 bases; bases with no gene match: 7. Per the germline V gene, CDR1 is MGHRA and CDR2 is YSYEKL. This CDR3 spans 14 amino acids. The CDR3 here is CASSHPDRGGTQYF. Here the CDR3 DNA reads TGCGCCAGCAGCCACCCAGACAGGGGCGGGACCCAGTACTTC.

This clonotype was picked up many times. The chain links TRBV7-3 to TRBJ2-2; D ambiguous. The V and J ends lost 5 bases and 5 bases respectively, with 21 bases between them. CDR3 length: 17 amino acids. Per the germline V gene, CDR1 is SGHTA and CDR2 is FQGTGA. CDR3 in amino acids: CASSPHGSSLRTGELFF. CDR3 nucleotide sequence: TGTGCCAGCAGCCCCCATGGTAGTAGCCTACGAACCGGGGAGCTGTTTTTT.

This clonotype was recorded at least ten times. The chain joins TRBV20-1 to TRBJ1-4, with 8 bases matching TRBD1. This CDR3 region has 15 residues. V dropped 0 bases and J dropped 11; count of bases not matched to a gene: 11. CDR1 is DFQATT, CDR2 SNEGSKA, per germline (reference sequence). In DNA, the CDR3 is TGCAGTGCTAGAGATCCGGGACCCTGGACAGGGAAACTGTTTTTT. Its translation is CSARDPGPWTGKLFF.

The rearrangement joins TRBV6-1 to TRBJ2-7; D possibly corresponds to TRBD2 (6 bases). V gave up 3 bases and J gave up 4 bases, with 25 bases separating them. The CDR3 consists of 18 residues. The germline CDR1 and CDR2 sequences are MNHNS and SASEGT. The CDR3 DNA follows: TGTGCCAGCAGTGAGGATTCCCCCGGGGAGGCAAACAAGTACGAGCAGTACTTC. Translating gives CASSEDSPGEANKYEQYF.

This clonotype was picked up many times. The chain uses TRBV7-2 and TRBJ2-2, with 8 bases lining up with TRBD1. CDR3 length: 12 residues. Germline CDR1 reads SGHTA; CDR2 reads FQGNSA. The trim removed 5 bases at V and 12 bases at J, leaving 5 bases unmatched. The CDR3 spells CASSLGQGQLFF. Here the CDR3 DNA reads TGTGCCAGCAGCCTAGGACAGGGACAGCTGTTTTTT.